The 30 T cell receptor beta chains below come from one sample, sequenced in a study of blood T cells in healthy people across ages. A J-beta primer mix and a sample-barcoded 5' primer were used in a second PCR of about 7 to 12 cycles. Each CDR3 protein gets one entry after TCRdb re-called the 5' RACE reads with MiXCR. The sample lists about 1.4 million distinct CDR3 sequences, roughly 60% occurring once. Sequencing was carried out using blood. The receptors come from a young man in good health.

This chain joins TRBV12-3 or TRBV12-4 and TRBJ2-3, with TRBD1 identical over 8 bases. Losses at the gene ends were 3 bases for V and 7 bases for J; bases not matched to a gene: 12. CDR3 size: 16 residues. The CDR3 reads CASSFNQGAGAYTQYF. CDR3 in DNA: TGTGCCAGCAGTTTTAATCAGGGGGCAGGCGCGTATACGCAGTATTTT.

This clonotype appeared a few times. The V and J genes are TRBV12-3 or TRBV12-4 and TRBJ2-3; D not resolved. The CDR3 is 13 residues long. Deletions cut 6 bases from V and 1 base from J, with 8 bases between. The CDR3 DNA follows: TGTGCCAGCAGGCACCTGGGCACAGATACGCAGTATTTT. It codes for CASRHLGTDTQYF.

This chain uses TRBV7-9 with TRBJ2-7, with D possibly matching TRBD1 (6 bases). CDR1 and CDR2 from the germline V gene are SEHNR and FQNEAQ (reference sequence). V was pared by 2 bases and J by 12 bases, with 11 bases between. The CDR3 sequence is 11 residues long. The CDR3: CASSLTGTLYF. For the CDR3, the DNA is TGTGCCAGCAGCTTAACGGGGACACTGTACTTC.

This clonotype has just a few counts. V gene TRBV6-5 combines with J gene TRBJ2-5, with 8 bases matching TRBD1. CDR3 length equals 12 residues. Trimming at V came to 5 bases and at J to 12 bases, leaving 8 bases not matched to a gene. Germline lookup yields CDR1 MNHEY and CDR2 SVGAGI. CDR3 sequence (DNA): TGTGCCAGCAGTAAGGGACAGGCGGCGGAGTACTTC. Translating it yields CASSKGQAAEYF.

This clonotype was counted between two and nine times. V gene TRBV7-9 combines with J gene TRBJ1-5; D gene unclear. V dropped 1 base and J dropped 1 base, with 5 bases sitting between them. This CDR3 is 14 amino acids long. The germline V gene has CDR1 SEHNR and CDR2 FQNEAQ (reference sequence). The CDR3 loop is CASSLEGSNQPQHF. CDR3 DNA: TGTGCCAGCAGCTTAGAGGGCAGCAATCAGCCCCAGCATTTT. Looking up the rest from reference TRBV7-9 and TRBJ1-5 gives the full variable domain: DTGVSQNPRHKITKRGQNVTFRCDPISEHNRLYWYRQTLGQGPEFLTYFQNEAQLEKSRLLSDRFSAERPKGSFSTLEIQRTEQGDSAMYLCASSLEGSNQPQHFGDGTRLSIL.

The V and J genes are TRBV7-2 and TRBJ2-3; 15 bases map to TRBD2. After removal of 8 bases from V and 5 bases from J, the junction contained 8 bases not matched to a gene. The length of the CDR3 is 16 residues. Germline V lookup: CDR1 SGHTA, CDR2 FQGNSA. The CDR3 sequence: CASGTSGRRRGDTQYF. The DNA for the CDR3 is TGTGCCAGCGGGACTAGCGGGAGGAGGCGAGGAGATACGCAGTATTTT.

The chain recombines TRBV5-1 with TRBJ2-1; D is ambiguous. This CDR3 spans 14 amino acids. Trimming cost V 5 bases and J 0 bases, with 9 bases left between them. CDR1 SGHRS and CDR2 YFSETQ come from the germline V gene. As DNA, the CDR3 is TGCGCCAGCAGGGCGGAGAGCTCCTACAATGAGCAGTTCTTC. Translation: CASRAESSYNEQFF.

This clonotype was seen just once. The genes are TRBV12-3 or TRBV12-4 and TRBJ2-7; 8 nucleotides match TRBD2. This CDR3 has 15 amino acids. The trim removed 7 bases at V and 4 bases at J, leaving 12 bases unmatched. CDR3: CASMRWGLGGYEQYF. The CDR3 DNA sequence: TGTGCCAGCATGCGATGGGGACTAGGAGGTTACGAGCAGTACTTC.

This clonotype has more than one count but fewer than ten. The chain combines TRBV29-1 with TRBJ2-7; 7 bases line up with TRBD2. Germline-derived CDR1 and CDR2 are SQVTM and ANQGSEA. After removal of 2 bases from V and 3 bases from J, the junction contained 7 bases not matched to a gene. The CDR3 loop spans 14 amino acids. CDR3 sequence (DNA): TGCAGCGTTGAATCGGGCGGGAGAGGCTACGAGCAGTACTTC. Its translation: CSVESGGRGYEQYF.

The V call is TRBV27, the J call TRBJ2-1, with D unresolved. V was clipped by 5 bases and J by 1 base, with 9 bases between them. CDR3 length equals 14 residues. Germline lookup yields CDR1 MNHEY and CDR2 SMNVEV (reference sequence). DNA for the CDR3: TGTGCCAGCAGTCGGGTGTATTCCTACAATGAGCAGTTCTTC. Its protein is CASSRVYSYNEQFF.

A word on this clonotype: Being one base from a much bigger clone, this may be a read error. J is TRBJ2-7 and V is TRBV7-2; possible D gene TRBD1, 5 bases. V shed 3 bases and J shed 2 bases, with 8 bases lying between them. The V gene's germline CDR1 is SGHTA and CDR2 FQGNSA. The CDR3 sequence is 13 residues long. The CDR3 here is CASSFGHTYEQYF. CDR3 DNA: TGTGCCAGCAGCTTTGGACATACCTACGAGCAGTACTTC.

This clonotype was observed a few times. The chain uses TRBV4-3 and TRBJ2-1, with no clear D. In germline, CDR1 is LGHNA, CDR2 YSLEER. The V and J ends lost 1 base and 10 bases respectively, with 14 bases between them. CDR3 length: 14 residues. The DNA for the CDR3 is TGCGCCAGCAGCCAAGTAGAACCGCGTGGGGAGCAGTTCTTC. Encoded protein: CASSQVEPRGEQFF.

The chain joins TRBV24-1 to TRBJ2-4; 13 bases agree with TRBD2. CDR3 length: 16 residues. J was trimmed by 8 bases and V by 2 bases; bases with no gene match: 5. The germline V gene encodes CDR1 KGHDR and CDR2 SFDVKD. The CDR3 loop reads CATSDSTSGRGDIQYF. The CDR3 nucleotides read TGTGCCACCAGTGATTCTACTAGCGGGAGGGGAGACATTCAGTACTTC.

This clonotype was found a few times. The V and J genes are TRBV7-9 and TRBJ1-4; D is undetermined. The germline V and J ends were trimmed by 3 bases and 8 bases, with 16 bases remaining between them. This CDR3 region has 15 residues. Per germline, CDR1 SEHNR and CDR2 FQNEAQ (reference sequence). The CDR3 nucleotides read TGTGCCAGCAGCTTGGTGACAAACCGGCAGGAAAAACTGTTTTTT. It yields the protein CASSLVTNRQEKLFF.

On this clonotype itself: Being one base from a much bigger clone, this may be a read error. The genes are TRBV4-3 and TRBJ2-5; D is perhaps TRBD1 (6 bases). Germline CDR1 and CDR2: LGHNA and YSLEER. The CDR3 is 15 residues long. The CDR3 nucleotides read TGCACCAGCAGCCAATCACAGGGACCTCAAGAGACCCAGTACTTC. Its translation is CTSSQSQGPQETQYF.

This chain connects TRBV4-3 to TRBJ1-5; possibly TRBD1 for D (6 bases). The length of the CDR3 is 13 residues. The V end lost 4 bases, the J end lost 7 bases, and 11 bases lay between the germline ends. Germline V gene sequence: CDR1 LGHNA, CDR2 YSLEER. The CDR3 loop is CASSLSTGQPQHF. The CDR3 bases are TGCGCCAGCAGCCTCTCAACAGGGCAGCCCCAGCATTTT.

The genes are TRBV7-6 and TRBJ2-7, with no clear D. Trimming took off 5 bases at V and 3 bases at J, with 17 bases between the two ends. The germline gives CDR1 SGHVS, CDR2 FNYEAQ. The CDR3 runs to 15 residues. As DNA, the CDR3 is TGTGCCAGCAGCATGATCTTAGGGCCCAGCTACGAGCAGTACTTC. Residues: CASSMILGPSYEQYF.

This chain uses TRBV25-1 with TRBJ1-1; D not resolved. The germline V gene has CDR1 MGHDK and CDR2 SYGVNS. The CDR3 is 16 amino acids. V was shortened by 3 bases and J by 1 base, with 15 bases between the two germline ends. The CDR3 region has the DNA TGTGCCAGCAGTGATTTTTTCGGTCAGACGAACACTGAAGCTTTCTTT. It translates to CASSDFFGQTNTEAFF.

This clonotype was detected a few times. The rearrangement links TRBV29-1 to TRBJ2-7, with 8 bases matching TRBD2. This CDR3 region has 15 residues. Germline assignment: CDR1 SQVTM and CDR2 ANQGSEA. The V and J ends lost 4 bases and 1 base, in that order; junction bases with no gene match: 9. For the CDR3, the DNA is TGCAGCGTTGTCCTGAGCGGGAGAGGTTCCTACGAGCAGTACTTC. Translated, it gives CSVVLSGRGSYEQYF.

CDR3 residues: CASSNDRTNGVYEQYF. The DNA for the CDR3 is TGTGCCAGCAGTAACGACCGGACTAACGGAGTCTACGAGCAGTACTTC. This chain links TRBV3-1 with TRBJ2-7, with a weak D call TRBD2 (6 bases). Germline loops: CDR1 LGHDT, CDR2 YNNKEL (reference sequence). V was clipped by 6 bases and J by 3 bases, with 21 bases between them. This CDR3 region has 16 residues.

The rearrangement links TRBV27 to TRBJ2-7; 12 nucleotides match TRBD2. The DNA end is more similar to TRBJ2-1, so the J call may be wrong. In germline, CDR1 is MNHEY, CDR2 SMNVEV (reference sequence). This CDR3 is 13 amino acids long. The CDR3 loop is CASSRLAGVEQFF. Here the CDR3 DNA reads TGTGCCAGCAGTCGACTAGCGGGAGTTGAGCAGTTCTTC.

The rearrangement uses TRBV29-1 and TRBJ1-1; tentatively, D is TRBD1 (6 bases). Trimming cost V 6 bases and J 2 bases, with 16 bases left between them. The CDR3 has 14 amino acids. Germline CDR1 and CDR2: SQVTM and ANQGSEA. CDR3 bases: TGCAGCGTAATTCCCGGGACAAATAACACTGAAGCTTTCTTT. Its translation is CSVIPGTNNTEAFF.

The V gene is TRBV12-3 or TRBV12-4, the J gene TRBJ2-7; 9 bases line up with TRBD1. This CDR3 comprises 16 residues. Germline trimming cut 5 bases from V and 2 bases from J; bases unmatched to any gene: 10. CDR3 in amino acids: CASSVPTGGAPYEQYF. CDR3 sequence (DNA): TGTGCCAGCAGTGTACCCACAGGGGGCGCCCCCTACGAGCAGTACTTC.

J is TRBJ2-3 and V is TRBV4-1; TRBD1 is a possible D gene (6 bases). Trimming shortened V by 4 bases and J by 1 base, and 15 bases separated the two germline ends. The germline V gene encodes CDR1 MGHRA and CDR2 YSYEKL. This CDR3 comprises 16 residues. CDR3 in DNA: TGCGCCAGCAGCCTTTTACAGGGTTGGCGCACAGATACGCAGTATTTT. Encoded protein: CASSLLQGWRTDTQYF.

This clonotype has just a few counts. V and J are TRBV11-2 and TRBJ2-5, with TRBD2 matching 9 bases. Per germline, CDR1 SGHAT and CDR2 FQNNGV. V lost 2 bases, J lost 11 bases, and 18 bases stayed unmatched. This CDR3 is 17 amino acids long. The CDR3: CASSLSVGGGAGDEQYF. CDR3 nucleotide sequence: TGTGCCAGCAGCTTAAGTGTCGGCGGGGGGGCCGGGGATGAGCAGTACTTC.

The rearrangement links TRBV20-1 to TRBJ2-3; the D gene is possibly TRBD1 (5 bases). Trimming removed 0 bases at V and 0 bases at J, with 16 bases between. In germline, CDR1 is DFQATT, CDR2 SNEGSKA (reference sequence). This CDR3 is built from 17 residues. The CDR3 sequence is CSARDLWYRSSTDTQYF. The CDR3 region has the DNA TGCAGTGCTAGAGATCTCTGGTACAGGTCTAGCACAGATACGCAGTATTTT.

The V and J genes are TRBV7-9 and TRBJ2-7; D is unresolved. Looked up from germline, CDR1 is SEHNR and CDR2 is FQNEAQ (reference sequence). This CDR3 spans 15 amino acids. Trimming took off 5 bases at V and 3 bases at J, with 17 bases between the two ends. CDR3 DNA sequence: TGTGCCAGCAGCCCGGCCGGCTCGAGCGTCTACGAGCAGTACTTC. Translating gives CASSPAGSSVYEQYF.

The chain recombines TRBV5-1 with TRBJ2-1; TRBD2 agrees at 8 bases. V was clipped by 0 bases and J by 7 bases; unmatched bases: 15. This CDR3 spans 18 amino acids. Germline V gene data show CDR1 as SGHRS and CDR2 as YFSETQ. CDR3 region: CASSLAVVGAGDMNEQFF. The CDR3 DNA sequence: TGCGCCAGCAGCTTGGCCGTAGTAGGAGCGGGAGATATGAATGAGCAGTTCTTC.

The chain combines TRBV7-9 with TRBJ1-2; perhaps TRBD1 as D (6 bases). The CDR3 length is 13 residues. The germline gives CDR1 SEHNR, CDR2 FQNEAQ (reference sequence). V dropped 1 base and J dropped 6 bases, with 9 bases sitting between them. The CDR3 region is CASSLGTADGYTF. The CDR3 DNA reads as TGTGCCAGCAGCTTAGGGACAGCGGATGGCTACACCTTC.

This chain links TRBV24-1 with TRBJ2-1; D uncertain. Trimming pared 3 bases from V and 0 bases from J, leaving 8 bases between. Germline V gene data show CDR1 as KGHDR and CDR2 as SFDVKD. The CDR3 consists of 15 residues. The CDR3 DNA reads as TGTGCCACCAGTGATATCGGGCTCTCCTACAATGAGCAGTTCTTC. Its protein product is CATSDIGLSYNEQFF.